This TCR beta chain was observed in a study of T cell changes during pregnancy in multiple sclerosis. Some clones are missing from TCRdb's copy, which holds only in-frame ones; the method was immunoSEQ multiplex PCR. Here the sample spans approximately 100,000 clones, about 92% being singletons. The sample here was peripheral blood, taken in the second trimester of pregnancy. The origin of this receptor is a female donor with multiple sclerosis, enrolled in a pregnancy study.

In DNA form, the CDR3 reads TGTGCCAGCAGCAGGGGAAGGGTGAACACTGAAGCTTTCTTT. Its translation is CASSRGRVNTEAFF. The chain is built from TRBV25-1 and TRBJ1-1, with a possible D match to TRBD1 (6 bases). Germline assignment: CDR1 MGHDK and CDR2 SYGVNS. The CDR3 length is 14 residues. Trimming shortened V by 6 bases and J by 0 bases, and 11 bases separated the two germline ends.